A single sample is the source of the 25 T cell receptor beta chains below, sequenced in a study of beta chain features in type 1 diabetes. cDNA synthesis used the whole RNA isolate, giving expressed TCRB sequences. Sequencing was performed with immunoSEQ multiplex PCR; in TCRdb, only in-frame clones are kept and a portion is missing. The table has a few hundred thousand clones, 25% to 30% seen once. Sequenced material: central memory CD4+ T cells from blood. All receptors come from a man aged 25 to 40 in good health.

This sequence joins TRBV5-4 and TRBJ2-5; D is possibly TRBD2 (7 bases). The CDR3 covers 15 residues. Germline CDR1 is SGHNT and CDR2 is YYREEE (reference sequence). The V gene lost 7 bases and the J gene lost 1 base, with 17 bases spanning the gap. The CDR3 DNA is TGTGCCAGCTGGGAGGGGGGAGGAACCCAAGAGACCCAGTACTTC. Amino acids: CASWEGGGTQETQYF.

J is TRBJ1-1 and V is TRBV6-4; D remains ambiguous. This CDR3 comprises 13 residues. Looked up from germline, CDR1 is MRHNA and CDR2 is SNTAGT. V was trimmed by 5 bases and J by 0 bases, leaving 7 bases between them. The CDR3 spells CASSTTVNTEAFF. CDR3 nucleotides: TGTGCCAGCAGTACGACGGTGAACACTGAAGCTTTCTTT.

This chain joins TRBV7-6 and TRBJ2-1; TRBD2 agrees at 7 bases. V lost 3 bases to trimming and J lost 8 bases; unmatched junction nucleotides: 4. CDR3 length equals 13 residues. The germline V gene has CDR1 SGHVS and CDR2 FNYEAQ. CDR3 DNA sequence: TGTGCCAGCAGCTTGTTTGGACTAGATGAGCAGTTCTTC. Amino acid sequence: CASSLFGLDEQFF.

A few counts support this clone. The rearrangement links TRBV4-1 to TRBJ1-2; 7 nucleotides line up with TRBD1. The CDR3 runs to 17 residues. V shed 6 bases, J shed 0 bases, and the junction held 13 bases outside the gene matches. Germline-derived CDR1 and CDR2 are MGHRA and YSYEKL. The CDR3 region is CASSPVTGSPANYGYTF. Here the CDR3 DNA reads TGCGCCAGCAGTCCAGTGACAGGGTCTCCAGCTAACTATGGCTACACCTTC.

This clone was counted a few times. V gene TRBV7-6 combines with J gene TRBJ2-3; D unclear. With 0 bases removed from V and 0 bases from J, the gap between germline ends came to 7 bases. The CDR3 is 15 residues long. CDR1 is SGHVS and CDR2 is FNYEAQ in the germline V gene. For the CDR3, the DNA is TGTGCCAGCAGCTTAGCCGGTTCAAGCACAGATACGCAGTATTTT. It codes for CASSLAGSSTDTQYF. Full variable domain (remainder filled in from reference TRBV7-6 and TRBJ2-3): GAGVSQSPRYKVTKRGQDVALRCDPISGHVSLYWYRQALGQGPEFLTYFNYEAQQDKSGLPNDRFSAERPEGSISTLTIQRTEQRDSAMYRCASSLAGSSTDTQYFGPGTRLTVL.

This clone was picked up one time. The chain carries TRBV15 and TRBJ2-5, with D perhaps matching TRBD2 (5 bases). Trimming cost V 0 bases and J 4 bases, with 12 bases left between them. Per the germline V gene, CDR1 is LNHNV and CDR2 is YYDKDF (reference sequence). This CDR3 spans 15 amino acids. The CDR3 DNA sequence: TGTGCCACCAGCAGAGATCGGGATTGGGGAGAGACCCAGTACTTC. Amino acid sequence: CATSRDRDWGETQYF.

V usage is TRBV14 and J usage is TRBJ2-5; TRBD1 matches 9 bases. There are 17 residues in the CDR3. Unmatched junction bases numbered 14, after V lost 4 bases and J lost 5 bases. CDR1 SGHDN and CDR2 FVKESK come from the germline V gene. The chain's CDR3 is CASSPPRTGEKPETQYF. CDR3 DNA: TGTGCCAGCAGCCCCCCACGGACAGGGGAGAAGCCGGAGACCCAGTACTTC.

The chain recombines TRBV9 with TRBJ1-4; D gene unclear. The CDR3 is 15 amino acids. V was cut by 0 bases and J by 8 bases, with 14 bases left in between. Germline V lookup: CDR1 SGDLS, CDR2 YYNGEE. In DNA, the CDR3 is TGTGCCAGCAGCGTAGGTGAGGGAGGTCAGGAAAAACTGTTTTTT. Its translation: CASSVGEGGQEKLFF.

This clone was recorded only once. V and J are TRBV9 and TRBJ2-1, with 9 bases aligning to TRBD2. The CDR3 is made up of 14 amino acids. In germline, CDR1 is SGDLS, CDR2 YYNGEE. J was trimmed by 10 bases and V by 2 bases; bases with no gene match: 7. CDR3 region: CASSVRLAAKEQFF. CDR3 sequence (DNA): TGTGCCAGCAGCGTCCGACTAGCGGCAAAGGAGCAGTTCTTC.

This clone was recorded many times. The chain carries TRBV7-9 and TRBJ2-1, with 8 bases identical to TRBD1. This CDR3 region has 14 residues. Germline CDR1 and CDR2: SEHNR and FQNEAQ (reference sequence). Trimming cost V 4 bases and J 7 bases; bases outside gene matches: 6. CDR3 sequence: CASSSTGVQNEQFF. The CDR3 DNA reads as TGTGCCAGCAGCTCGACAGGGGTACAGAATGAGCAGTTCTTC.

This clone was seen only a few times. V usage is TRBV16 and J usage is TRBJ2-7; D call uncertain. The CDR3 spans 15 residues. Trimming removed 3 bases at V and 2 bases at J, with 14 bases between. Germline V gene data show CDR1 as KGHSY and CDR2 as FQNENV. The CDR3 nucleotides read TGTGCCAGCAGCCATTCAGATGGCCCGCCCTACGAGCAGTACTTC. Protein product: CASSHSDGPPYEQYF.

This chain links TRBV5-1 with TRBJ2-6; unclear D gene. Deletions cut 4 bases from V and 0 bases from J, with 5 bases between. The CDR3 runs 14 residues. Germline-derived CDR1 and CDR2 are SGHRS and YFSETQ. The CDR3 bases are TGCGCCAGCAGCCGCGGCTCTGGGGCCAACGTCCTGACTTTC. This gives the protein CASSRGSGANVLTF.

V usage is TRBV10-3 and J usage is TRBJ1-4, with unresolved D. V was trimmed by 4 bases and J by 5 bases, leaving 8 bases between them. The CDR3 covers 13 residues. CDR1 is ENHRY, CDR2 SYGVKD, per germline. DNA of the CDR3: TGTGCCATCAGTGCCGGACTCAATGAAAAACTGTTTTTT. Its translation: CAISAGLNEKLFF.

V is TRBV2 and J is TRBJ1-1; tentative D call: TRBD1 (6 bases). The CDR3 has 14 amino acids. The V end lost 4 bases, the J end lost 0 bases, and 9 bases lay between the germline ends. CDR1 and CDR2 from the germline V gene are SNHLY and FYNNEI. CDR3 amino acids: CASSADRLNTEAFF. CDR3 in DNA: TGTGCCAGCAGTGCCGACAGGCTGAACACTGAAGCTTTCTTT. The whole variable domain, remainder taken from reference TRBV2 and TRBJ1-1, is EPEVTQTPSHQVTQMGQEVILRCVPISNHLYFYWYRQILGQKVEFLVSFYNNEISEKSEIFDDQFSVERPDGSNFTLKIRSTKLEDSAMYFCASSADRLNTEAFFGQGTRLTVV.

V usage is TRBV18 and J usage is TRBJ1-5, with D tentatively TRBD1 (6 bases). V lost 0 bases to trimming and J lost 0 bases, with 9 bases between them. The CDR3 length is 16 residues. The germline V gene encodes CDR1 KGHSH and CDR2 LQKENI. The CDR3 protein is CASSPPGAGSNQPQHF. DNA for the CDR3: TGTGCCAGCTCACCACCGGGGGCCGGTAGCAATCAGCCCCAGCATTTT.

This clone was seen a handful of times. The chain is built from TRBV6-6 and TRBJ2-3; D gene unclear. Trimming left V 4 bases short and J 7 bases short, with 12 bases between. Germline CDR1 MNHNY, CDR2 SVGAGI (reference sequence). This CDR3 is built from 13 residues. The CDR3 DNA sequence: TGTGCCAGCAGTTCCTCGGACGGCTATACGCAGTATTTT. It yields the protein CASSSSDGYTQYF.

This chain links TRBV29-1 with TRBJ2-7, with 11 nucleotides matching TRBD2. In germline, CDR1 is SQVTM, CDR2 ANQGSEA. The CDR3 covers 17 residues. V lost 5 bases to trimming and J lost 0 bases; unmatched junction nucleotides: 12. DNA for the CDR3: TGCAGCGTTCGAGGGACTAGCGGACCTAAGAACTCCTACGAGCAGTACTTC. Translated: CSVRGTSGPKNSYEQYF.

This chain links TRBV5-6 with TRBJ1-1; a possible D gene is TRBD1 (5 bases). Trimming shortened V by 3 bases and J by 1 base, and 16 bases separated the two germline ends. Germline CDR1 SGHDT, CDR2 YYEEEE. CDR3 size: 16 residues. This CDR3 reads CASSSFWRDENTEAFF. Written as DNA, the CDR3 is TGTGCCAGCAGCTCATTTTGGAGGGACGAGAACACTGAAGCTTTCTTT.

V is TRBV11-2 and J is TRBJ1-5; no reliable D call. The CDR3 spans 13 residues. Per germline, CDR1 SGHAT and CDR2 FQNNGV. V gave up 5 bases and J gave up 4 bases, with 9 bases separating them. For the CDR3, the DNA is TGTGCCAGCAGCCCGGCACAGAATCAGCCCCAGCATTTT. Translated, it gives CASSPAQNQPQHF.

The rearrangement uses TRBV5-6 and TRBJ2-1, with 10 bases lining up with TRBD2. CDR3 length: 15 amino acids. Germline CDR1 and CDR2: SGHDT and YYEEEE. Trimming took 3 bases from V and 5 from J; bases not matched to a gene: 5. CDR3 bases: TGTGCCAGCAGCTCCTCTAGCGGGAGACACAATGAGCAGTTCTTC. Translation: CASSSSSGRHNEQFF.

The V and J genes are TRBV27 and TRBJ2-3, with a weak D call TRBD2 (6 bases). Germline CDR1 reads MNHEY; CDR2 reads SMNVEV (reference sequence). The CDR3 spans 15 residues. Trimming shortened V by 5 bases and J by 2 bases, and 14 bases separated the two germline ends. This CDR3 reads CASSPKTRLTDTQYF. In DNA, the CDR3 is TGTGCCAGCAGTCCAAAGACTAGGCTCACAGATACGCAGTATTTT.

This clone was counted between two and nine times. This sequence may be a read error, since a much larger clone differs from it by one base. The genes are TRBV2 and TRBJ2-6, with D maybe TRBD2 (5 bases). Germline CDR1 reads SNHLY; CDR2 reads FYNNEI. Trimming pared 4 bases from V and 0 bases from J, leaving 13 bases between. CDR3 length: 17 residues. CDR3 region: CASSGTAGVSGANVLTF. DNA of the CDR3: TGTGCCAGCAGTGGCACAGCCGGGGTCTCTGGGGCCAACGTCCTGACTTTC.

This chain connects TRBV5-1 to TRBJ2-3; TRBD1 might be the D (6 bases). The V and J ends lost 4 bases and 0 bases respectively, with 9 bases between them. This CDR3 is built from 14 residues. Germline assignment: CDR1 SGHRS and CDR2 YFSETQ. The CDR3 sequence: CASSPGDSTDTQYF. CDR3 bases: TGCGCCAGCAGCCCAGGGGATAGCACAGATACGCAGTATTTT.

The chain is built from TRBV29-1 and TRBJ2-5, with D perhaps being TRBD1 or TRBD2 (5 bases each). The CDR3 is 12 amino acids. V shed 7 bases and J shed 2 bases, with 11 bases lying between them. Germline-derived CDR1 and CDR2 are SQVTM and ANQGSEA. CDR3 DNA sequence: TGCAGCGCCTTGGGACGGCAAGAGACCCAGTACTTC. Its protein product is CSALGRQETQYF. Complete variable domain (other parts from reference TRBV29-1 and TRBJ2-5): SAVISQKPSRDICQRGTSLTIQCQVDSQVTMMFWYRQQPGQSLTLIATANQGSEATYESGFVIDKFPISRPNLTFSTLTVSNMSPEDSSIYLCSALGRQETQYFGPGTRLLVL.

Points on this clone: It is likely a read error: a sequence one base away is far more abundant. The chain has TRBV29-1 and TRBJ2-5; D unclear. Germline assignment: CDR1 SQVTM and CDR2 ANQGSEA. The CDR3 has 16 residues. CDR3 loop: CCYWVGYGKYQETQYF. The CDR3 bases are TGCTGCTATTGGGTGGGATATGGGAAGTACCAAGAGACCCAGTACTTC.